The 28 T cell receptor beta chains reported below all come from one sample, sequenced in a study of CD8+CD57+ T cells in acquired aplastic anemia. Genomic DNA, serving as template, underwent TCR beta VDJ and CDR3 profiling. TCRdb reprocessed the reads with MiXCR, giving one entry per CDR3 protein. The table lists 40,000 to 50,000 distinct CDR3 sequences, around 69% of them singletons, with 34% in the top ten. The sequencing input was sorted CD4+, CD8+, or CD8+CD57+ T cells (not recorded which) from PBMCs. The receptor source for this set is a human donor in good health, serving as a control.

The chain employs TRBV15 and TRBJ2-3; a possible D gene is TRBD2 (5 bases). The germline gives CDR1 LNHNV, CDR2 YYDKDF (reference sequence). This CDR3 comprises 15 residues. Trimming stripped 4 bases from V and 0 bases from J, with 11 bases between. The CDR3 nucleotides are TGTGCCACCAGCAATGAGCGGACTAGCACAGATACGCAGTATTTT. Translating it yields CATSNERTSTDTQYF.

The chain recombines TRBV11-1 with TRBJ1-2; D might be TRBD1 (5 bases). CDR1 is SGHAT and CDR2 is FQDESV in the germline V gene (reference sequence). CDR3 length: 16 amino acids. Trimming took 5 bases from V and 8 from J, leaving 24 bases between them. As DNA, the CDR3 is TGTGCCAGCAGCCCAGGGTCAGCCAAACGGCAGAGCGGCTACACCTTC. Translation: CASSPGSAKRQSGYTF.

In its sample, this clonotype was seen a few times. This chain links TRBV10-2 with TRBJ2-7; D remains unclear. The CDR3 totals 15 residues. V lost 7 bases and J lost 0, with 16 bases in between. In germline, CDR1 is WSHSY, CDR2 SAAADI. The CDR3 DNA sequence: TGCGCCAGCACCCCAAGGATAAGTTACTCCTACGAGCAGTACTTC. Translation gives CASTPRISYSYEQYF.

The chain employs TRBV19 and TRBJ1-2; no clear D. The CDR3 consists of 13 residues. The V end was cut by 3 bases, the J end by 4 bases, with 9 bases between. Germline lookup yields CDR1 LNHDA and CDR2 SQIVND (reference sequence). This CDR3 reads CASSMNSFYGYTF. CDR3 DNA: TGTGCCAGTAGTATGAACAGCTTCTATGGCTACACCTTC.

V gene TRBV20-1 combines with J gene TRBJ1-1, with D maybe TRBD1 (6 bases). Trimming shortened V by 5 bases and J by 0 bases, and 10 bases separated the two germline ends. The CDR3 totals 13 residues. CDR1 and CDR2 (germline): DFQATT, SNEGSKA (reference sequence). The CDR3: CSAVGGLNTEAFF. CDR3 nucleotide sequence: TGCAGTGCTGTAGGGGGGCTGAACACTGAAGCTTTCTTT.

The J gene is TRBJ1-1, the V gene TRBV19; 10 bases match TRBD1. After removal of 5 bases from V and 4 bases from J, the junction contained 7 bases not matched to a gene. This CDR3 spans 15 amino acids. Germline CDR1 is LNHDA and CDR2 is SQIVND (reference sequence). The CDR3 DNA sequence: TGTGCCAGTAGTCTCCGGGACAGGGGACCCACTGAAGCTTTCTTT. It is translated as CASSLRDRGPTEAFF.

The gene calls are TRBV9 and TRBJ2-2; D is ambiguous. This CDR3 has 12 residues. Germline loops: CDR1 SGDLS, CDR2 YYNGEE. The V end lost 4 bases, the J end lost 6 bases, and 7 bases lay between the germline ends. CDR3 in DNA: TGTGCCAGCAGCCAACGGCCCGGGGAGCTGTTTTTT. It yields the protein CASSQRPGELFF.

This clonotype was seen many times. This chain uses TRBV5-1 with TRBJ2-1; 7 bases fit TRBD2. Trimming cost V 1 base and J 5 bases; bases outside gene matches: 6. CDR1 and CDR2 from the germline V gene are SGHRS and YFSETQ. There are 15 residues in the CDR3. The CDR3 loop is CASSLWGGSNNEQFF. The CDR3 DNA is TGCGCCAGCAGCTTGTGGGGGGGGTCCAACAATGAGCAGTTCTTC.

This clonotype has more than one count but fewer than ten. The chain carries TRBV7-6 and TRBJ2-1; no firm D call. CDR3 length equals 12 residues. Germline CDR1 SGHVS, CDR2 FNYEAQ. V was pared by 4 bases and J by 4 bases, with 5 bases between. CDR3 in amino acids: CASSYSYNEQFF. As DNA, the CDR3 is TGTGCCAGCAGCTATAGTTACAATGAGCAGTTCTTC.

On this clonotype itself: An end of the junction does not agree with germline; a read error may underlie this. The chain recombines TRBV6-1 with TRBJ2-7; TRBD2 matches 9 bases. There are 14 residues in the CDR3. Germline CDR1 reads MNHNS; CDR2 reads SASEGT. CDR3 protein: CAISGGGASYEQYF. The CDR3 region has the DNA TGTGCCATCAGTGGCGGGGGGGCTTCCTACGAGCAGTACTTC.

This clonotype was picked up many times. The V and J genes are TRBV19 and TRBJ2-7, with TRBD1 matching 9 bases. This CDR3 has 14 amino acids. After removal of 4 bases from V and 7 bases from J, the junction contained 8 bases not matched to a gene. CDR1 is LNHDA and CDR2 is SQIVND in the germline V gene (reference sequence). Here the CDR3 DNA reads TGTGCCAGTAGTACCTGGGACAGGGACCGAGAGCAGTACTTC. This encodes CASSTWDRDREQYF.

This clonotype has just a few counts. V is TRBV10-3 and J is TRBJ2-1; 7 positions match TRBD2. V lost 2 bases, J lost 3 bases, and 4 bases stayed unmatched. Germline lookup yields CDR1 ENHRY and CDR2 SYGVKD. CDR3 length: 15 amino acids. CDR3 bases: TGTGCCATCAGTGAGGGGAGGGTCTACTACAATGAGCAGTTCTTC. Its translation is CAISEGRVYYNEQFF.

This chain connects TRBV7-9 to TRBJ1-2, with 8 bases that match TRBD1. After removal of 4 bases from V and 4 bases from J, the junction contained 5 bases not matched to a gene. The V gene's germline CDR1 is SEHNR and CDR2 FQNEAQ (reference sequence). This CDR3 region has 14 residues. CDR3 residues: CASSSGTGSYGYTF. The CDR3 nucleotides read TGTGCCAGCAGCTCGGGGACAGGAAGCTATGGCTACACCTTC.

V and J are TRBV19 and TRBJ2-1; TRBD2 aligns across 10 bases. There are 13 residues in the CDR3. J lost 8 bases, V lost 3 bases, and 1 base had no gene match. Germline V gene data show CDR1 as LNHDA and CDR2 as SQIVND (reference sequence). In DNA, the CDR3 is TGTGCCAGTAGTATGCTAGCGGGAGATGAGCAGTTCTTC. It codes for CASSMLAGDEQFF.

The chain uses TRBV12-5 and TRBJ2-7, with D unresolved. The V end was cut by 9 bases, the J end by 5 bases, with 17 bases between. The CDR3 has 13 residues. Germline values: CDR1 LGHNT, CDR2 FRNRAP. The CDR3 spells CARTLEDLNEQYF. Here the CDR3 DNA reads TGTGCTAGAACTCTCGAAGACCTGAACGAGCAGTACTTC. Full variable domain (outside the CDR3, taken from reference TRBV12-5 and TRBJ2-7): DARVTQTPRHKVTEMGQEVTMRCQPILGHNTVFWYRQTMMQGLELLAYFRNRAPLDDSGMPKDRFSAEMPDATLATLKIQPSEPRDSAVYFCARTLEDLNEQYFGPGTRLTVT.

The rearrangement joins TRBV24-1 to TRBJ2-6; D not certain. V dropped 3 bases and J dropped 2 bases, with 7 bases sitting between them. Germline CDR1 reads KGHDR; CDR2 reads SFDVKD. The CDR3 totals 15 residues. CDR3 in amino acids: CATSDRLPGANVLTF. DNA of the CDR3: TGTGCCACCAGTGATCGGTTACCTGGGGCCAACGTCCTGACTTTC.

CDR3 DNA: TGTGCCAGCAGCTTAGTCCGGTCGAGTAGCGGGGGGCGAGATACGCAGTATTTT. It yields the protein CASSLVRSSSGGRDTQYF. This rearrangement joins TRBV11-1 to TRBJ2-3; TRBD2 matches at 10 bases. The germline V gene encodes CDR1 SGHAT and CDR2 FQDESV (reference sequence). The CDR3 runs 18 residues. V was pared by 1 base and J by 5 bases, with 12 bases of the junction left unmatched.

The chain joins TRBV25-1 to TRBJ1-2, with D unclear. The CDR3 length is 15 residues. V lost 1 base, J lost 4 bases, and 13 bases lay in between. Germline V gives CDR1 MGHDK, CDR2 SYGVNS. For the CDR3, the DNA is TGTGCCAGCAGTGAATTTAGTGGCACGGCCTATGGCTACACCTTC. Translation: CASSEFSGTAYGYTF.

This sequence joins TRBV2 and TRBJ2-3; 7 bases line up with TRBD2. This CDR3 has 15 residues. V trimming: 6 bases; J trimming: 7 bases; junction bases outside the gene matches: 13. The V gene's germline CDR1 is SNHLY and CDR2 FYNNEI. The CDR3, as DNA: TGTGCCAGCAGAGGCGGGACTATTCGGGGACATACGCAGTATTTT. Protein sequence: CASRGGTIRGHTQYF.

This chain links TRBV13 with TRBJ2-6; TRBD1 or TRBD2 may be the D gene (6 bases each). Germline CDR1 reads PRHDT; CDR2 reads FYEKMQ (reference sequence). This CDR3 is 19 amino acids long. The ends were cut back, 1 base at V and 2 bases at J, with 18 bases in the middle. The CDR3 loop is CASSLATPGDFAGANVLTF. As DNA, the CDR3 is TGTGCCAGCAGCTTAGCGACCCCAGGGGACTTTGCTGGGGCCAACGTCCTGACTTTC.

This clonotype showed up just a few times. V usage is TRBV24-1 and J usage is TRBJ2-5; 7 bases agree with TRBD2. The germline gives CDR1 KGHDR, CDR2 SFDVKD. The CDR3 runs 14 residues. V lost 6 bases and J lost 4; bases outside the gene matches: 7. This CDR3 reads CATSSLGGSETQYF. The CDR3 nucleotides read TGTGCCACCAGTTCTTTGGGGGGGTCAGAGACCCAGTACTTC.

V is TRBV7-2 and J is TRBJ1-5, with no clear D. The CDR3 totals 13 residues. The germline V and J ends were trimmed by 5 bases and 9 bases, with 14 bases remaining between them. The germline V gene has CDR1 SGHTA and CDR2 FQGNSA. The CDR3 DNA is TGTGCCAGCAGCCAAGGAGAGGGTCGGCCCCAGCATTTT. The encoded protein is CASSQGEGRPQHF.

The rearrangement uses TRBV10-1 and TRBJ2-7, with unresolved D. The CDR3 sequence is 12 residues long. Germline CDR1 WNHNN, CDR2 SYGVQD (reference sequence). The germline V and J ends were trimmed by 7 bases and 2 bases, with 9 bases remaining between them. The DNA for the CDR3 is TGCGCCAGCATGAGTGGCACCTACGAGCAGTACGTC. The encoded protein is CASMSGTYEQYV.

J is TRBJ2-7 and V is TRBV29-1; 8 positions match TRBD1. Germline values: CDR1 SQVTM, CDR2 ANQGSEA. J lost 5 bases, V lost 6 bases, and 9 bases had no gene match. The CDR3 has 13 amino acids. The CDR3 protein is CSVPGQGSNEQYF. The CDR3 coding sequence is TGCAGCGTACCCGGACAGGGTTCCAACGAGCAGTACTTC.

This clonotype has a count of ten or more. The V call is TRBV24-1, the J call TRBJ2-5, with 11 nucleotides matching TRBD2. V shed 7 bases, J shed 3 bases, and the junction held 6 bases outside the gene matches. Germline lookup yields CDR1 KGHDR and CDR2 SFDVKD. The length of the CDR3 is 15 residues. The CDR3 DNA reads TGTGCCACCAGGATGCTAGCGGGGGGAAAAGAGACCCAGTACTTC. Translated, it gives CATRMLAGGKETQYF.

In the case of this clonotype: The junction differs from germline at one of its ends, possibly a read error. DNA for the CDR3: TGTGCCAGCAGCCCCGGACAGGGGCAAGAAGCTTCCTTT. Translating it yields CASSPGQGQEASF. V usage is TRBV7-2 and J usage is TRBJ1-1; TRBD1 matches 9 bases. The CDR3 is 13 amino acids. CDR1 and CDR2 from the germline V gene are SGHTA and FQGNSA.

V usage is TRBV7-9 and J usage is TRBJ1-6, with 8 bases fitting TRBD1. The germline V gene has CDR1 SEHNR and CDR2 FQNEAQ (reference sequence). J gave up 16 bases and V 5 bases, and 10 bases lay outside the gene matches. The CDR3 extends over 13 amino acids. The CDR3 nucleotides are TGTGCCAGCAGCGTAGGGACAGGCTCACAGCTCCACTTT. This gives the protein CASSVGTGSQLHF.

This clonotype was counted a few times. CDR3 DNA sequence: TGTGCCAGCAGCTACCGGGACCCCGGGGCCTACGAGCAGTACTTC. Translating it yields CASSYRDPGAYEQYF. V usage is TRBV19 and J usage is TRBJ2-7, with D possibly being TRBD1 or TRBD2 (5 bases each). The CDR3 is 15 amino acids. CDR1 LNHDA and CDR2 SQIVND come from the germline V gene (reference sequence). V lost 9 bases to trimming and J lost 2 bases, with 20 bases between them.